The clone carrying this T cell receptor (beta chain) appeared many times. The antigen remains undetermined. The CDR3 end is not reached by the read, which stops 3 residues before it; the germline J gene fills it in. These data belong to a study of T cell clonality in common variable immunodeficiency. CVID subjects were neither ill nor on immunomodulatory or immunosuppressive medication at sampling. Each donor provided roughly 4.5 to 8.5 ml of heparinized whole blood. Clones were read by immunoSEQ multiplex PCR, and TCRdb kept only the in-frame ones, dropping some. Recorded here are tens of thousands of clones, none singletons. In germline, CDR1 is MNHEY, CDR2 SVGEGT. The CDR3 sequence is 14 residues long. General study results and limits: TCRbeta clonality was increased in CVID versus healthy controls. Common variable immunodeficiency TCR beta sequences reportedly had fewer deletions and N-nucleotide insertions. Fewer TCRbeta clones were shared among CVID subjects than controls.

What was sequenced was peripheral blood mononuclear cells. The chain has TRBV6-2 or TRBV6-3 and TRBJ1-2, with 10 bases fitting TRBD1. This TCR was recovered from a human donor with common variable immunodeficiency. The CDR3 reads CASSRRGTGDGYTF. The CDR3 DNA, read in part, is TGTGCCAGCAGTCGTCGGGGGACAGGGGACGGC.